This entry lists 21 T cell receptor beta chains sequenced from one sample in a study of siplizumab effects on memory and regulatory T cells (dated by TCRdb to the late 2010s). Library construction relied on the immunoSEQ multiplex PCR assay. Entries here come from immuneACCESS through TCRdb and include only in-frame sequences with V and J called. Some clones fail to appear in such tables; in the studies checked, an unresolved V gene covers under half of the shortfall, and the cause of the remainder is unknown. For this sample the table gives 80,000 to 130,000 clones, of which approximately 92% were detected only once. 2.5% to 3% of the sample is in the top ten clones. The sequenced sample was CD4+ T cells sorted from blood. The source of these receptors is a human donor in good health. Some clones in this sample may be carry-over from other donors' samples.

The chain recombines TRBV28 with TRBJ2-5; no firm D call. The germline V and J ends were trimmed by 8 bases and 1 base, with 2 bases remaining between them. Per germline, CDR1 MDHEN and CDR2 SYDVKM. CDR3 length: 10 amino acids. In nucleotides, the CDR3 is TGTGCCAGCTCCCAAGAGACCCAGTACTTC. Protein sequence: CASSQETQYF.

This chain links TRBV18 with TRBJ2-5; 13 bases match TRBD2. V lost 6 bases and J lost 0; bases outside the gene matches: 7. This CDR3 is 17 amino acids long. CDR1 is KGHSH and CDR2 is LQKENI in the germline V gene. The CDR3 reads CASSLGLAGVHQETQYF. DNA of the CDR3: TGTGCCAGCTCCCTAGGACTAGCGGGAGTTCACCAAGAGACCCAGTACTTC.

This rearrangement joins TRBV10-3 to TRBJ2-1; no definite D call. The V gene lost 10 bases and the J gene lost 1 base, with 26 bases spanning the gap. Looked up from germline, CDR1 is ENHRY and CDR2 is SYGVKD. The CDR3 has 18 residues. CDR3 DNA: TGTGCCACACAGATCAGGACGGGCCTCTCGAGTTCCTACAATGAGCAGTTCTTC. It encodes CATQIRTGLSSSYNEQFF.

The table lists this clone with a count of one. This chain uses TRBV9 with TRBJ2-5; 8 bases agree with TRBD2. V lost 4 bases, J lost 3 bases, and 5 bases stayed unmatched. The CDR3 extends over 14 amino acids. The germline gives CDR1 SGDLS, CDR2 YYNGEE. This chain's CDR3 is CASSSRTSKETQYF. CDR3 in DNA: TGTGCCAGCAGCTCTCGGACTAGCAAAGAGACCCAGTACTTC.

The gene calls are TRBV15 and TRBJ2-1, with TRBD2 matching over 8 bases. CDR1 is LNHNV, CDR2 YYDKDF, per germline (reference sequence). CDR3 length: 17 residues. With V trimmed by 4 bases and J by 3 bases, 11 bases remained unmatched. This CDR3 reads CATSIPGAGGLYNEQFF. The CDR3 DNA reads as TGTGCCACCAGCATACCCGGGGCGGGAGGCCTCTACAATGAGCAGTTCTTC.

This CDR3 is CASSERQKAYGYTF. CDR3 DNA sequence: TGTGCCAGCAGTGAGCGACAGAAGGCTTATGGCTACACCTTC. This sequence joins TRBV2 and TRBJ1-2; TRBD1 might be the D (5 bases). V lost 3 bases and J lost 5, with 13 bases in between. This CDR3 has 14 amino acids. Germline values: CDR1 SNHLY, CDR2 FYNNEI. Variable domain in full (rest from reference TRBV2 and TRBJ1-2): EPEVTQTPSHQVTQMGQEVILRCVPISNHLYFYWYRQILGQKVEFLVSFYNNEISEKSEIFDDQFSVERPDGSNFTLKIRSTKLEDSAMYFCASSERQKAYGYTFGSGTRLTVV.

CDR3 amino acids: CASSLQGPRGEQYF. CDR3 nucleotides: TGTGCCAGCAGCCTCCAAGGGCCCCGGGGAGAGCAGTACTTC. V and J are TRBV14 and TRBJ2-7; TRBD2 might be the D (5 bases). Trimming pared 4 bases from V and 7 bases from J, leaving 17 bases between. This CDR3 has 14 residues. Per the germline V gene, CDR1 is SGHDN and CDR2 is FVKESK.

The CDR3 coding sequence is TGTGCCAGTGGCGGGGCTTCTGGGGCCAACGTCCTGACTTTC. Encoded protein: CASGGASGANVLTF. The V and J genes are TRBV27 and TRBJ2-6, with D perhaps matching TRBD2 (6 bases). In germline, CDR1 is MNHEY, CDR2 SMNVEV (reference sequence). The CDR3 length is 14 residues. Trimming took 9 bases from V and 1 from J, leaving 10 bases between them. Full variable domain (missing parts from reference TRBV27 and TRBJ2-6): EAQVTQNPRYLITVTGKKLTVTCSQNMNHEYMSWYRQDPGLGLRQIYYSMNVEVTDKGDVPEGYKVSRKEKRNFPLILESPSPNQTSLYFCASGGASGANVLTFGAGSRLTVL.

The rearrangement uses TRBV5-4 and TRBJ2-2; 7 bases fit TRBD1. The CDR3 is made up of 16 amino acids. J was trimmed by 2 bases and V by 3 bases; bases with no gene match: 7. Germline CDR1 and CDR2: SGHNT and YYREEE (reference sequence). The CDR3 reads CASSSEQGTNTGELFF. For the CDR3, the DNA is TGTGCCAGCAGCTCGGAACAGGGGACCAACACCGGGGAGCTGTTTTTT.

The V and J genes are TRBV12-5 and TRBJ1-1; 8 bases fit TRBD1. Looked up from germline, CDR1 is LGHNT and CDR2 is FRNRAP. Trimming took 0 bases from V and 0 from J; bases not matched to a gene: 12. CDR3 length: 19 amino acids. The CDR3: CASGLVLETGASLNTEAFF. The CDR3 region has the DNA TGTGCTAGTGGTTTGGTACTGGAGACAGGGGCTTCTCTGAACACTGAAGCTTTCTTT. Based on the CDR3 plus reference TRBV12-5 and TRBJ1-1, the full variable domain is DARVTQTPRHKVTEMGQEVTMRCQPILGHNTVFWYRQTMMQGLELLAYFRNRAPLDDSGMPKDRFSAEMPDATLATLKIQPSEPRDSAVYFCASGLVLETGASLNTEAFFGQGTRLTVV.

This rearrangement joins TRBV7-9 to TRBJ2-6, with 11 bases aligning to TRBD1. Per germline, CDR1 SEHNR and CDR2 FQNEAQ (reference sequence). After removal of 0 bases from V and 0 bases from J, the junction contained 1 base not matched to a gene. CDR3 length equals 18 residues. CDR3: CASSLAGTGGSGANVLTF. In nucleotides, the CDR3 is TGTGCCAGCAGCTTAGCCGGGACAGGGGGCTCTGGGGCCAACGTCCTGACTTTC.

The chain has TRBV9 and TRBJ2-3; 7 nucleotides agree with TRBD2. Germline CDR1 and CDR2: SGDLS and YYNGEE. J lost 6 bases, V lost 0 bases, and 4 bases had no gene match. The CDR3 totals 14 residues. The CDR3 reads CASSVGLAKDTQYF. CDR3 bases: TGTGCCAGCAGCGTAGGACTAGCCAAGGATACGCAGTATTTT. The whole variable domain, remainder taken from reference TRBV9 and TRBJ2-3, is DSGVTQTPKHLITATGQRVTLRCSPRSGDLSVYWYQQSLDQGLQFLIQYYNGEERAKGNILERFSAQQFPDLHSELNLSSLELGDSALYFCASSVGLAKDTQYFGPGTRLTVL.

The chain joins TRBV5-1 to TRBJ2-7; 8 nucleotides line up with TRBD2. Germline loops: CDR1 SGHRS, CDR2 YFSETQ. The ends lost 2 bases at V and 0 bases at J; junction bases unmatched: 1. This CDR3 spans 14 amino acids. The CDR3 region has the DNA TGCGCCAGCAGCTTTAGCGGGGCCTCCTACGAGCAGTACTTC. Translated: CASSFSGASYEQYF.

The CDR3 region has the DNA TGTGCCAGCAGCCCTGGACTAGCGGACCAGCGGACCGGGGAGCTGTTTTTT. It is translated as CASSPGLADQRTGELFF. The V call is TRBV5-4, the J call TRBJ2-2; TRBD2 matches 10 bases. CDR1 and CDR2 from the germline V gene are SGHNT and YYREEE (reference sequence). J was trimmed by 5 bases and V by 4 bases; bases with no gene match: 11. The CDR3 totals 17 residues.

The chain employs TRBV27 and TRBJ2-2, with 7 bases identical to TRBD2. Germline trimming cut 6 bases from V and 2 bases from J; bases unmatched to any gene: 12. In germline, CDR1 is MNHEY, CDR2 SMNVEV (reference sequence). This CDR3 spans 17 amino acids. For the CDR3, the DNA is TGTGCCAGCAGCAGATTCGCCAGCGGGACTAACACCGGGGAGCTGTTTTTT. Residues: CASSRFASGTNTGELFF.

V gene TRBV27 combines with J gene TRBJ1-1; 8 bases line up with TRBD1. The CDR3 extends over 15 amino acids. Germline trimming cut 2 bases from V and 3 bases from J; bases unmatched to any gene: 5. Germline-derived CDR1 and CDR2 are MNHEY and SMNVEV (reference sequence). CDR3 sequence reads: CASSLRTGWDTEAFF. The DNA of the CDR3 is TGTGCCAGCAGTTTAAGGACAGGGTGGGACACTGAAGCTTTCTTT.

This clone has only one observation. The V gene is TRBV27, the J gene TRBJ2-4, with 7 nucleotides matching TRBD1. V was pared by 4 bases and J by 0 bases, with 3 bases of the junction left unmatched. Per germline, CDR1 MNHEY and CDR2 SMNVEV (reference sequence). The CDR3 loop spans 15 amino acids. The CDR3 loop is CASSSDRLAKNIQYF. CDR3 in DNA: TGTGCCAGCAGTTCGGACAGGCTAGCCAAAAACATTCAGTACTTC.

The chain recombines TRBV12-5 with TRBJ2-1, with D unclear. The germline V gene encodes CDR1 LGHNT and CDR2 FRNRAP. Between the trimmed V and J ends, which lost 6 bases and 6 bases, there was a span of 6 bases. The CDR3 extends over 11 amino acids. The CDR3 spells CASGLFNEQFF. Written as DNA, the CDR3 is TGTGCTAGTGGCCTATTCAATGAGCAGTTCTTC.

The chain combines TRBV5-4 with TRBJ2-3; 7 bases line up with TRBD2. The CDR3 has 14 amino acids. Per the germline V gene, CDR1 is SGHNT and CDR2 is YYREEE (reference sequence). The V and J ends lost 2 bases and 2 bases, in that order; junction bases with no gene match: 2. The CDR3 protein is CASSFGTNTDTQYF. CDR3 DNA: TGTGCCAGCAGCTTCGGGACTAACACAGATACGCAGTATTTT.

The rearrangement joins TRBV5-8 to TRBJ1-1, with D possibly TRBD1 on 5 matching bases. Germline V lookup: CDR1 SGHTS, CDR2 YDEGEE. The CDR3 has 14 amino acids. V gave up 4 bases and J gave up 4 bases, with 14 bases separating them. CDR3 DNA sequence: TGTGCCAGCAGCCACACCACAGGAGTCACTGAAGCTTTCTTT. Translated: CASSHTTGVTEAFF.

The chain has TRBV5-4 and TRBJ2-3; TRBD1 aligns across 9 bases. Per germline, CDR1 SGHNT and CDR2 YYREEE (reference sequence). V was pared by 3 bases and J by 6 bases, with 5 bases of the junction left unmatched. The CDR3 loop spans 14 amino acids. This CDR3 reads CASSYGTGRDTQYF. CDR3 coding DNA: TGTGCCAGCAGCTACGGGACAGGGAGGGATACGCAGTATTTT. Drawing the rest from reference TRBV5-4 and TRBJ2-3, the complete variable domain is ETGVTQSPTHLIKTRGQQVTLRCSSQSGHNTVSWYQQALGQGPQFIFQYYREEENGRGNFPPRFSGLQFPNYSSELNVNALELDDSALYLCASSYGTGRDTQYFGPGTRLTVL.